The present T cell receptor (beta chain) was sequenced within a study of response to subunit inactivated influenza vaccine. Points from the study as a whole: The authors offered the suggestion that each seasonal influenza vaccination recruits few new T cells.

This CDR3 is 14 amino acids long. Germline V CDR1 and CDR2: DFQATT, SNEGSKA (reference sequence). With 3 bases clipped from V and 2 bases from J, the junction kept 2 bases outside the gene matches. TCRdb re-derived calls from the RT-PCR reads in MiXCR, one entry per CDR3 protein. The table shows just under 250,000 distinct CDR3 sequences, with 9% to 15% occurring only once. There are a few counts of this clonotype. Its specificity is not known. The chain employs TRBV20-1 and TRBJ2-3, with 10 bases lining up with TRBD2. The clonotype was recovered from a man aged 45 to 65 who received an inactivated influenza vaccine. Sequencing used non-naive T cells sorted from PBMCs, obtained 14 days before vaccination. The CDR3 coding sequence is TGCAGTGCTAGCACTAGCGGGAACACAGATACGCAGTATTTT. This sequence encodes CSASTSGNTDTQYF.